This TCR beta chain was recovered during a study of blood T cell repertoires in COVID-19. This clone was found once. TCRdb's copy holds only in-frame clones and misses some; the assay was immunoSEQ multiplex PCR. The table shows tens of thousands of clones, with roughly 80% occurring only once. The sequencing sample was made of peripheral blood. The receptor was derived from a man aged 65 to 85 with acute or convalescent COVID-19.

The CDR3 loop is CASSLARDRDATGELFF. The CDR3 coding sequence is TGTGCCAGCAGCTTAGCCCGGGACAGGGATGCTACCGGGGAGCTGTTTTTT. The chain carries TRBV7-8 and TRBJ2-2, with TRBD1 matching over 9 bases. The V gene's germline CDR1 is SGHVS and CDR2 FQNEAQ. CDR3 size: 17 residues. With 0 bases clipped from V and 5 bases from J, the junction kept 7 bases outside the gene matches.